Described below is a single T cell receptor beta chain sequence and its context. The CDR3 spans 13 residues. Germline V gene sequence: CDR1 MNHEY, CDR2 SVGAGI. V was cut by 2 bases and J by 4 bases, with 8 bases left in between. These data are taken from a study of cytomegalovirus exposure and HLA in healthy donors. The primer mix had 60 Vbeta and 13 Jbeta primers. The method was immunoSEQ multiplex PCR; TCRdb's version includes in-frame clones alone and lacks a portion of them. The sample lists about 220,000 clones; roughly 82% were seen once. The V gene is TRBV6-5, the J gene TRBJ2-5, with a possible D match to TRBD2 (5 bases). The sequencing sample was made of PBMCs. The TCR originated in a woman between 40 and 50 years old in good health and CMV-seropositive. CDR3 coding DNA: TGTGCCAGCAGTTACAAAGGGAGAGAGACCCAGTACTTC. Translating gives CASSYKGRETQYF.